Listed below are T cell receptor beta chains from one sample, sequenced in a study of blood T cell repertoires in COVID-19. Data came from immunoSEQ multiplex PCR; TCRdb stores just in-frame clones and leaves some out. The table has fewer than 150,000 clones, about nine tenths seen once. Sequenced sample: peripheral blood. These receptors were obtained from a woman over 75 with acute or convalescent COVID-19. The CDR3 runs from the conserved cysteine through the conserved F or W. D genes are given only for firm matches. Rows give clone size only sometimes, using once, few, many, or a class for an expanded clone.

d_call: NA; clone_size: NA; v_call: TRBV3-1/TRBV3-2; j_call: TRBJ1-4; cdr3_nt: TGTGCCAGCAGCCAAGGGGGGGTCAGTAATGAAAAACTGTTTTTT; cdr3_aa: CASSQGGVSNEKLFF
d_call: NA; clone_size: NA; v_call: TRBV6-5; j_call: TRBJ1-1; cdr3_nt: TGTGCCAGCAGTCGACAGTGGAACACTGAAGCTTTCTTT; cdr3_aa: CASSRQWNTEAFF
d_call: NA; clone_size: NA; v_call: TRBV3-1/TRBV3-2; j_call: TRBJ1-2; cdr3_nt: TGTGCCAGCAGCCACCGGGGCGGGGATGGCTACACCTTC; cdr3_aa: CASSHRGGDGYTF
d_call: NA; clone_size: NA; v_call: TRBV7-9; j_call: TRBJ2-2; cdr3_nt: TGTGCCAGCAGCTTATATACAGGGAACACCGGGGAGCTGTTTTTT; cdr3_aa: CASSLYTGNTGELFF
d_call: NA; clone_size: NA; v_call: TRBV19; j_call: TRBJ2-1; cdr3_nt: TGTGCCAGTAGTTCTCCAGGGGCAGTACCGCTGGAGCAGCAGTTCTTC; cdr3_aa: CASSSPGAVPLEQQFF
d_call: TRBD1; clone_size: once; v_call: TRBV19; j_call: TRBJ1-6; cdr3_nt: TGTGCCAGTAGCCGGGACAGGCTTCAGAGAAATTCACCCCTCCACTTT; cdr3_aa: CASSRDRLQRNSPLHF
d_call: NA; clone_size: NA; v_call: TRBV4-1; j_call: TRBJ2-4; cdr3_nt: TGCGCCAGCAGCCCGGGCCCGGGACTTGGGGGAAACATTCAGTACTTC; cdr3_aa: CASSPGPGLGGNIQYF
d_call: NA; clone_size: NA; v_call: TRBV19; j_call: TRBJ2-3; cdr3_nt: TGTGCCAGTAGTTCTATGGCGAGGGTTAGCACAGATACGCAGTATTTT; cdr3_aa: CASSSMARVSTDTQYF
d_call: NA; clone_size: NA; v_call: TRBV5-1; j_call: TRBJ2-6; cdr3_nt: TGCGCCAGCAGCTTGGGGCCGGGGGCTGGGGCCAACGTCCTGACTTTC; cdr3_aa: CASSLGPGAGANVLTF
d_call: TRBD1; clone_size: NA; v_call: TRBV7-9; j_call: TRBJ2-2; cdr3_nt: TGTGCCAGCAGCTTAGGGACAGGGCCCACCGGGGGCACCGGGGAGCTGTTTTTT; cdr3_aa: CASSLGTGPTGGTGELFF
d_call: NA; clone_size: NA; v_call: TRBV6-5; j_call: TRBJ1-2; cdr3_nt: TGTGCCAGCAGTCTTCGACAGGTGGGGGGCTACACCTTC; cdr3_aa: CASSLRQVGGYTF
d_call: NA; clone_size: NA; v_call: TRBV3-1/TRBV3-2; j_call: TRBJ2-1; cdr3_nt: TGTGCCAGCAGCCCCTCCGGAGGAGCTAGCGCTTACAATGAGCAGTTCTTC; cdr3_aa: CASSPSGGASAYNEQFF
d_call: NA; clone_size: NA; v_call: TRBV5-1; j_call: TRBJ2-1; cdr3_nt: NA; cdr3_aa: CASTSGRSSYNEQFF
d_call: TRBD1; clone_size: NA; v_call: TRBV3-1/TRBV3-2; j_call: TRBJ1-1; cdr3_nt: TGTGCCAGCAGCCAAGGACAGGGGACAACTGAAGCTTTCTTT; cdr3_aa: CASSQGQGTTEAFF
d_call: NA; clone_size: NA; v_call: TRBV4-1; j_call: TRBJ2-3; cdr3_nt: TGCGCCAGCAGCCAAGCCCCACCTGGCGGTAGCACAGATACGCAGTATTTT; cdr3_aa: CASSQAPPGGSTDTQYF
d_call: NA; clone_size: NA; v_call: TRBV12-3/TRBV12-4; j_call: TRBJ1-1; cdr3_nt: TGTGCCAGCAGTTTAGCCGGGAACACTGAAGCTTTCTTT; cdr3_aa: CASSLAGNTEAFF
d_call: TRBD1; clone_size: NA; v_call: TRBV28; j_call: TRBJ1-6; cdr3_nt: TGTGCCAGCAGTTCGGCGGGACAGCCGAATTCACCCCTCCACTTT; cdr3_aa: CASSSAGQPNSPLHF
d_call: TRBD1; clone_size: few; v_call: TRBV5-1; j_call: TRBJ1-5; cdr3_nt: TGCGCCAGCAGCCCGACAGGGGGCAATCAGCCCCAGCATTTT; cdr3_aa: CASSPTGGNQPQHF
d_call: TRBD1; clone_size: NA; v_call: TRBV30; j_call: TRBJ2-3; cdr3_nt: TGTGCCTGGAGTAGACAGGGCCCAGATACGCAGTATTTT; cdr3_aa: CAWSRQGPDTQYF
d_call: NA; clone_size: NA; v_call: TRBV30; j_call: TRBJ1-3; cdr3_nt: TGTGCCTGGAGGATCGATGGGGCACCTGGAAACACCATATATTTT; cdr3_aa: CAWRIDGAPGNTIYF